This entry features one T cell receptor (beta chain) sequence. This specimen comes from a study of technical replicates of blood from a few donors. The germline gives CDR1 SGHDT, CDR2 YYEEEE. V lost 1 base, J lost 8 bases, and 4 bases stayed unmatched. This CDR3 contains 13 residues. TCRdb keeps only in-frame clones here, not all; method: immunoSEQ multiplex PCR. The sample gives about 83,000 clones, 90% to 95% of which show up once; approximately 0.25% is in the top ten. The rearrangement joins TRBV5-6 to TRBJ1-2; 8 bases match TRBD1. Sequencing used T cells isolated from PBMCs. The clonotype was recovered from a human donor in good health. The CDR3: CASSLQGAEGYTF. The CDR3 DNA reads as TGTGCCAGCAGCTTGCAGGGGGCGGAAGGCTACACCTTC.